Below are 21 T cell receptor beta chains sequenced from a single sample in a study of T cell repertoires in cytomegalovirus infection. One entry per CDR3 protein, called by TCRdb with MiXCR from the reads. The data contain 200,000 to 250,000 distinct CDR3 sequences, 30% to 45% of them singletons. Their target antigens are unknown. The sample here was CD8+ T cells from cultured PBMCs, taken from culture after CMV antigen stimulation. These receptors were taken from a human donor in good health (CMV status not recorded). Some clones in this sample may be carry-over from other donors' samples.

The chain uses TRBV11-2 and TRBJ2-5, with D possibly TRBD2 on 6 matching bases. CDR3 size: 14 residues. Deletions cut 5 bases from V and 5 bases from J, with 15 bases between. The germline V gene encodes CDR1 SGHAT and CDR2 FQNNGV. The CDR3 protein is CASSPSPGRETQYF. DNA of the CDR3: TGTGCCAGCAGCCCCTCCCCAGGGAGGGAGACCCAGTACTTC. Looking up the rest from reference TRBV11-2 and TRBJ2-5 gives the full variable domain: EAGVAQSPRYKIIEKRQSVAFWCNPISGHATLYWYQQILGQGPKLLIQFQNNGVVDDSQLPKDRFSAERLKGVDSTLKIQPAKLEDSAVYLCASSPSPGRETQYFGPGTRLLVL.

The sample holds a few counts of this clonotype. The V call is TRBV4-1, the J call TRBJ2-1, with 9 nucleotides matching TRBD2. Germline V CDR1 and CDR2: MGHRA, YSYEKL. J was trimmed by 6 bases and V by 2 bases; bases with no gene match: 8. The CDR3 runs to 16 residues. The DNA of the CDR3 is TGCGCCAGCAGCCAAAGGGAGCGGGAGGCCCGCAATGAGCAGTTCTTC. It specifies CASSQREREARNEQFF.

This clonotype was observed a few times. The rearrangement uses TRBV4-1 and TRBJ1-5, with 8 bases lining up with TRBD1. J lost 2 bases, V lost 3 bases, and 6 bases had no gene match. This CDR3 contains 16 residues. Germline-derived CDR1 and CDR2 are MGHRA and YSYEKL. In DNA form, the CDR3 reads TGCGCCAGCAGCCAGATCCAGGGGGCCGGCAATCAGCCCCAGCATTTT. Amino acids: CASSQIQGAGNQPQHF.

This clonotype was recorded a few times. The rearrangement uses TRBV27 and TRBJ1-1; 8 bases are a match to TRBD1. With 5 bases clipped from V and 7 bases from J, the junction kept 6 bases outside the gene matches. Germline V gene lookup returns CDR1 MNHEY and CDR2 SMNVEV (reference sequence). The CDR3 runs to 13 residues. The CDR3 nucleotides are TGTGCCAGCAGTCTGACAGGGGCCTATGAAGCTTTCTTT. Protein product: CASSLTGAYEAFF.

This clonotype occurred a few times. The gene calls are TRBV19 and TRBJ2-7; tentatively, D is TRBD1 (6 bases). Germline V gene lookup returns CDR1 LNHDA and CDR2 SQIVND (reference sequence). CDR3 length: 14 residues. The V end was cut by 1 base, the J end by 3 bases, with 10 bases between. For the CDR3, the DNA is TGTGCCAGTAGTATAGTGGCACAGGGCTACGAGCAGTACTTC. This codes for CASSIVAQGYEQYF.

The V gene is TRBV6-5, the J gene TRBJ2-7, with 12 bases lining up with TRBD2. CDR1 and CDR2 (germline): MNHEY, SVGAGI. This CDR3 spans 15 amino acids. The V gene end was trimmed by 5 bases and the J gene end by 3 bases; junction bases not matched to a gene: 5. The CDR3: CASSATSGRFYEQYF. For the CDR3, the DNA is TGTGCCAGCAGTGCCACTAGCGGGAGGTTCTACGAGCAGTACTTC.

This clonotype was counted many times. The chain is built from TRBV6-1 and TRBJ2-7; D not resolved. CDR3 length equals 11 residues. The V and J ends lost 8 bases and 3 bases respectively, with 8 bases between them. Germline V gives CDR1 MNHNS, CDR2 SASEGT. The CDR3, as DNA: TGTGCCAGCCGGACCTACTACGAGCAGTACTTC. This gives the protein CASRTYYEQYF.

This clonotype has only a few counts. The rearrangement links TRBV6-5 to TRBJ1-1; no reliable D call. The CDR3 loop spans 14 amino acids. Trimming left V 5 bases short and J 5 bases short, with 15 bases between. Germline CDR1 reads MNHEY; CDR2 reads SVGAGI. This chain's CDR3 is CASSPPGGRTEAFF. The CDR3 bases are TGTGCCAGCAGTCCTCCAGGAGGGAGGACTGAAGCTTTCTTT.

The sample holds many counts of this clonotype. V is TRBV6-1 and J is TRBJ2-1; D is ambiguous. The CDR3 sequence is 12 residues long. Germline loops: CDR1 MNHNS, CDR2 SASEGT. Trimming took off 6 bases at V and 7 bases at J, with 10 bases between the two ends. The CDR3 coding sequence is TGTGCCAGCAGAAAAACCGGGAATGAGCAGTTCTTC. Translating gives CASRKTGNEQFF.

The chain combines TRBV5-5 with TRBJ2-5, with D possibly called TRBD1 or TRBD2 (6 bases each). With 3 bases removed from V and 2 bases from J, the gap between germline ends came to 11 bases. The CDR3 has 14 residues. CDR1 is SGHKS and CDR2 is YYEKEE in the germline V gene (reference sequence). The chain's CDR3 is CASSSQGTQETQYF. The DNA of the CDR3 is TGTGCCAGCAGCTCGCAGGGGACTCAAGAGACCCAGTACTTC.

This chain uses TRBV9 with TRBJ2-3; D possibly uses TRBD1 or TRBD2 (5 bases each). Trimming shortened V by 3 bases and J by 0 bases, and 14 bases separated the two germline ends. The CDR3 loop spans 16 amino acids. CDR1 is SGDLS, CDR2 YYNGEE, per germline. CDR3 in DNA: TGTGCCAGCAGCGGTACCGGGACCGGGAGCACAGATACGCAGTATTTT. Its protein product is CASSGTGTGSTDTQYF. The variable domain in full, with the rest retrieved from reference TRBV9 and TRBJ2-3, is DSGVTQTPKHLITATGQRVTLRCSPRSGDLSVYWYQQSLDQGLQFLIQYYNGEERAKGNILERFSAQQFPDLHSELNLSSLELGDSALYFCASSGTGTGSTDTQYFGPGTRLTVL.

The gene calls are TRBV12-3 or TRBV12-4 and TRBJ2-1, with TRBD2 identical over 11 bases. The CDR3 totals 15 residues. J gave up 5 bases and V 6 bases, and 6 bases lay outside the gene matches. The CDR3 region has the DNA TGTGCCAGCAGGTATAGCGGGAGGGGCCACAATGAGCAGTTCTTC. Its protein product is CASRYSGRGHNEQFF.

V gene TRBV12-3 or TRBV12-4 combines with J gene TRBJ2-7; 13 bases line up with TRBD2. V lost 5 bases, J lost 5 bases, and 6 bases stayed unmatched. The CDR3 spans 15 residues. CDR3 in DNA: TGTGCCAGCAGTGCCGGGACTAGCGGGGTCCACGAGCAGTACTTC. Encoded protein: CASSAGTSGVHEQYF.

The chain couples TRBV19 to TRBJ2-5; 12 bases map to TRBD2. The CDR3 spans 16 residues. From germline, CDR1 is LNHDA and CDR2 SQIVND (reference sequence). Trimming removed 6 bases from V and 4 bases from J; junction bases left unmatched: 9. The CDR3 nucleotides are TGTGCCAGTAGGGCGACTAGCGGGAGAGGTGGAGAGACCCAGTACTTC. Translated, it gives CASRATSGRGGETQYF.

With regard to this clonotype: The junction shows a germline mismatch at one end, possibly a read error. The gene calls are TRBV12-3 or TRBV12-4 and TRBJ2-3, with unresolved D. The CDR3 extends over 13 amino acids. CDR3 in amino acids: CASSLLGRDMQYF. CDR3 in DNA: TGTGCCAGCAGTTTACTAGGTAGAGATATGCAGTATTTT.

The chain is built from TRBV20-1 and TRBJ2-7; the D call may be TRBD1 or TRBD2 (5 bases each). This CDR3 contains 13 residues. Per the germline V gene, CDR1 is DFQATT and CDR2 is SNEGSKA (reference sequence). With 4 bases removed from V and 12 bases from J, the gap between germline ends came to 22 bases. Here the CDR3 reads CSATGTRDGGRYF. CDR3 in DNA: TGCAGTGCTACCGGGACCCGGGACGGTGGGAGGTACTTC.

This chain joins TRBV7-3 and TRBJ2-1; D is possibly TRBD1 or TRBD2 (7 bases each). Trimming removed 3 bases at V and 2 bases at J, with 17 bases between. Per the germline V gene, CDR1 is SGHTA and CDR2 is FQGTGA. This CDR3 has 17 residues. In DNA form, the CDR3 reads TGTGCCAGCAGCTTTCAAGGGGGCGGGAGCCCCTACAATGAGCAGTTCTTC. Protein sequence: CASSFQGGGSPYNEQFF. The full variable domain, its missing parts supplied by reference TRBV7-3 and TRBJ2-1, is GAGVSQTPSNKVTEKGKYVELRCDPISGHTALYWYRQSLGQGPEFLIYFQGTGAADDSGLPNDRFFAVRPEGSVSTLKIQRTERGDSAVYLCASSFQGGGSPYNEQFFGPGTRLTVL.

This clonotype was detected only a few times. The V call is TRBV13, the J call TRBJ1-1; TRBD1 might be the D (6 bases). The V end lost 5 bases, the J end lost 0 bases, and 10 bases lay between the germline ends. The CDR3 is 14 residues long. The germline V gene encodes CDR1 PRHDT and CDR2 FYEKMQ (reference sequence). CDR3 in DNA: TGTGCCAGCAGCATCGGGACACTGAACACTGAAGCTTTCTTT. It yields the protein CASSIGTLNTEAFF.

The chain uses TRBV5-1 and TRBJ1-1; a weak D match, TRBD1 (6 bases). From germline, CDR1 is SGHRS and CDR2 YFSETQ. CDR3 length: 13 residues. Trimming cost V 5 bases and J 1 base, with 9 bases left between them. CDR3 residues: CASRTGQNTEAFF. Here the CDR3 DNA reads TGCGCCAGCAGGACAGGTCAGAACACTGAAGCTTTCTTT.

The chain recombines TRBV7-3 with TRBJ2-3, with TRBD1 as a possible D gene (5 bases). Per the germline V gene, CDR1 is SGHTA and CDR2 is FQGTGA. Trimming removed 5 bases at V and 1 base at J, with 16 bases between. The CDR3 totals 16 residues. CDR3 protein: CASSPTLGVGTDTQYF. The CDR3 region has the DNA TGTGCCAGCAGCCCAACCCTAGGGGTTGGCACAGATACGCAGTATTTT.

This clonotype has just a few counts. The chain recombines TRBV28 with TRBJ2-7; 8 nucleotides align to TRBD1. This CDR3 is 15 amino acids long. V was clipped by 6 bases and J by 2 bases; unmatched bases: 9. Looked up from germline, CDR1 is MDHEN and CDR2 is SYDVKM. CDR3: CASSLPGQATYEQYF. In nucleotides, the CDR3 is TGTGCCAGCAGCTTGCCGGGACAGGCAACCTACGAGCAGTACTTC.